This T cell receptor (beta chain) was obtained from a study of cytomegalovirus exposure and HLA in healthy donors. This PCR relied on a set of 60 Vbeta primers and 13 Jbeta primers. Sequencing was performed with immunoSEQ multiplex PCR; in TCRdb, only in-frame clones are kept and a portion is missing. The sample yields more than 120,000 clones, 75% to 90% seen once. Findings and limits, study-wide: As a later analysis showed, a missense DCLRE1C variant was linked to trimming of TCR beta V- and J-genes.

For this clone: The antigen remains undetermined.

Germline CDR1 and CDR2: MGHRA and YSYEKL. V lost 3 bases to trimming and J lost 7 bases, with 18 bases between them. This CDR3 is built from 15 residues. The V gene is TRBV4-1, the J gene TRBJ2-5; D possibly corresponds to TRBD1 (6 bases). What was sequenced was PBMCs. This receptor was identified in a woman under 40 in good health and CMV-seronegative. CDR3 sequence: CASSQALQGLGTQYF. The CDR3 region has the DNA TGCGCCAGCAGCCAGGCCTTACAGGGTTTAGGGACCCAGTACTTC.